Presented here are 29 T cell receptor beta chains from one specimen sequenced in a study of blood T cell repertoires in COVID-19. The data were produced by immunoSEQ multiplex PCR, yet TCRdb's version contains in-frame clones alone and is incomplete. The sample lists roughly 140,000 clones; roughly 84% were seen once. The sequencing input was peripheral blood. The receptors come from a human donor in a cohort sampled during active COVID-19.

The chain has TRBV19 and TRBJ2-1; D may be TRBD2 (6 bases). The CDR3 is 14 amino acids. Germline V CDR1 and CDR2: LNHDA, SQIVND (reference sequence). The V end lost 3 bases, the J end lost 2 bases, and 8 bases lay between the germline ends. CDR3 loop: CASSMGGTYNEQFF. In nucleotides, the CDR3 is TGTGCCAGTAGTATGGGGGGAACCTACAATGAGCAGTTCTTC.

This clone appeared once. The CDR3 here is CASSDSGGTEAFF. DNA for the CDR3: TGCGCCAGCAGCGACTCAGGGGGCACTGAAGCTTTCTTT. The gene calls are TRBV5-1 and TRBJ1-1; 7 nucleotides match TRBD1. V gave up 4 bases and J gave up 4 bases; unmatched junction bases: 4. CDR3 length: 13 residues. Per the germline V gene, CDR1 is SGHRS and CDR2 is YFSETQ.

The CDR3 sequence: CSVLLAGGFWDTGELFF. As DNA, the CDR3 is TGCAGCGTTTTACTAGCGGGGGGATTCTGGGACACCGGGGAGCTGTTTTTT. V and J are TRBV29-1 and TRBJ2-2, with TRBD2 matching 12 bases. Germline loops: CDR1 SQVTM, CDR2 ANQGSEA. The CDR3 sequence is 17 residues long. Losses at the gene ends were 5 bases for V and 3 bases for J; bases not matched to a gene: 10.

The genes are TRBV3-1 (or the pseudogene TRBV3-2) and TRBJ2-5, with TRBD2 identical over 8 bases. The CDR3 runs to 18 residues. V lost 4 bases to trimming and J lost 4 bases; unmatched junction nucleotides: 17. CDR1 is LGHDT, CDR2 YNNKEL, per germline (reference sequence). The CDR3: CASSLKSGGAGEGETQYF. The CDR3, as DNA: TGTGCCAGCAGCCTAAAGTCCGGGGGGGCCGGTGAGGGAGAGACCCAGTACTTC.

This chain connects TRBV5-4 to TRBJ2-4; D gene uncertain. The CDR3 is 20 residues long. Germline-derived CDR1 and CDR2 are SGHNT and YYREEE (reference sequence). V was pared by 4 bases and J by 0 bases, with 26 bases between. The CDR3 here is CASSPPSFLSFRLAKNIQYF. DNA of the CDR3: TGTGCCAGCAGCCCCCCGTCTTTTCTGTCCTTCAGACTAGCCAAAAACATTCAGTACTTC.

Ten or more counts support this clone. The chain links TRBV4-1 to TRBJ2-7, with 8 bases lining up with TRBD1. V was clipped by 5 bases and J by 0 bases; unmatched bases: 6. The CDR3 runs to 15 residues. Germline V CDR1 and CDR2: MGHRA, YSYEKL. The CDR3 coding sequence is TGCGCCAGCAGCACCAGACAGGGGAGCTCCTACGAGCAGTACTTC. The encoded protein is CASSTRQGSSYEQYF.

The chain is built from TRBV5-1 and TRBJ1-4, with D perhaps matching TRBD1 (6 bases). There are 14 residues in the CDR3. V was shortened by 4 bases and J by 3 bases, with 10 bases between the two germline ends. Germline CDR1 is SGHRS and CDR2 is YFSETQ. CDR3 nucleotides: TGCGCCAGCAGCCCGAGGGGGTCTAATGAAAAACTGTTTTTT. This sequence encodes CASSPRGSNEKLFF.

V gene TRBV21-1 combines with J gene TRBJ2-3; TRBD1 was called by the table and not checked on the DNA. TRBV21-1 represents a pseudogene. The CDR3 totals 15 residues. In nucleotides, the CDR3 is TGTGCCAGCAGCCCCCGGGACAGGGGCACAGATACGCAGTATTTT. Amino acid sequence: CASSPRDRGTDTQYF.

The J gene is TRBJ1-2, the V gene TRBV29-1; D perhaps matches TRBD1 (5 bases). V lost 6 bases and J 7 bases, leaving 9 bases between the germline ends. CDR3 length equals 10 residues. Germline V gives CDR1 SQVTM, CDR2 ANQGSEA. The CDR3 loop is CSVMGLGYTF. The DNA of the CDR3 is TGCAGCGTCATGGGGCTTGGCTACACCTTC.

The chain has TRBV10-3 and TRBJ1-6; TRBD1 is a possible D gene (5 bases). The CDR3 length is 14 residues. Germline V gene sequence: CDR1 ENHRY, CDR2 SYGVKD. Deletions cut 6 bases from V and 8 bases from J, with 14 bases between. CDR3 protein: CAIRNRSVDSPLHF. CDR3 bases: TGTGCCATCAGAAACAGGTCGGTGGATTCACCCCTCCACTTT.

CDR3 in amino acids: CASSLRSGRQETQYF. CDR3 DNA: TGTGCCAGCAGCTTACGGTCCGGGAGGCAAGAGACCCAGTACTTC. The J gene is TRBJ2-5, the V gene TRBV11-3; 7 nucleotides agree with TRBD2. This CDR3 region has 15 residues. The V segment lost 2 bases and the J segment 2 bases; nucleotides outside the gene matches: 5. The germline CDR1 and CDR2 sequences are SGHNT and YENEEA.

The V gene is TRBV21-1, the J gene TRBJ2-1; the DNA was not compared with TRBD1, the D call given in the table. TRBV21-1 is tagged as a pseudogene. The CDR3 loop spans 15 amino acids. Written as DNA, the CDR3 is TGTGCCAGCAGCCTGGGACAGCCCAGGGCCGATGAGCAGTTCTTC. Translation: CASSLGQPRADEQFF.

This clone was seen once. CDR3 amino acids: CASSSVTSGAKVELFF. The CDR3 DNA follows: TGCGCCAGCAGCTCGGTGACTAGCGGGGCGAAAGTGGAGCTGTTTTTT. The V gene is TRBV5-1, the J gene TRBJ2-2, with 11 bases aligning to TRBD2. This CDR3 has 16 amino acids. J gave up 10 bases and V 3 bases, and 11 bases lay outside the gene matches. Germline values: CDR1 SGHRS, CDR2 YFSETQ. The full variable domain, completed using reference TRBV5-1 and TRBJ2-2, is KAGVTQTPRYLIKTRGQQVTLSCSPISGHRSVSWYQQTPGQGLQFLFEYFSETQRNKGNFPGRFSGRQFSNSRSEMNVSTLELGDSALYLCASSSVTSGAKVELFFGEGSRLTVL.

This chain connects TRBV19 to TRBJ1-2; no clear D gene. This CDR3 is 14 amino acids long. Trimming left V 7 bases short and J 5 bases short, with 17 bases between. Germline loops: CDR1 LNHDA, CDR2 SQIVND (reference sequence). The CDR3 protein is CASITAGREYGYTF. CDR3 in DNA: TGTGCCAGTATTACAGCCGGCCGGGAATATGGCTACACCTTC.

This chain links TRBV6-6 with TRBJ2-7; the D is unclear. V lost 6 bases and J lost 3, with 12 bases in between. CDR1 is MNHNY, CDR2 SVGAGI, per germline (reference sequence). The CDR3 runs to 13 residues. CDR3 protein: CASRYGQNYEQYF. Here the CDR3 DNA reads TGTGCCAGCAGGTACGGTCAGAACTACGAGCAGTACTTC.

This sequence joins TRBV20-1 and TRBJ2-3; 9 positions match TRBD2. Germline loops: CDR1 DFQATT, CDR2 SNEGSKA (reference sequence). With V trimmed by 3 bases and J by 8 bases, 9 bases remained unmatched. The CDR3 consists of 14 residues. The CDR3 DNA reads TGCAGTGCTAGTGTAGCGGGGGAGGCAACTACGCAGTATTTT. Protein product: CSASVAGEATTQYF.

The V call is TRBV18, the J call TRBJ2-1; a possible D gene is TRBD2 (5 bases). V was clipped by 3 bases and J by 1 base, with 16 bases between them. The CDR3 sequence is 17 residues long. Per germline, CDR1 KGHSH and CDR2 LQKENI. The CDR3 loop reads CASSPDYGRVSYNEQFF. The CDR3 DNA reads as TGTGCCAGCTCACCTGACTATGGGCGGGTATCCTACAATGAGCAGTTCTTC.

The chain uses TRBV5-6 and TRBJ1-1; 10 bases line up with TRBD1. Trimming cost V 4 bases and J 3 bases; bases outside gene matches: 12. The germline CDR1 and CDR2 sequences are SGHDT and YYEEEE. CDR3 size: 17 residues. Here the CDR3 DNA reads TGTGCCAGCAGCGTACCGGGACAGGGGCCACTGTACACTGAAGCTTTCTTT. Amino acid sequence: CASSVPGQGPLYTEAFF.

This clone has ten or more counts. The V gene is TRBV7-9, the J gene TRBJ2-1; 15 positions agree with TRBD2. The germline V gene encodes CDR1 SEHNR and CDR2 FQNEAQ (reference sequence). V lost 5 bases to trimming and J lost 0 bases; unmatched junction nucleotides: 5. The CDR3 is 18 amino acids. CDR3 loop: CASSPLGLAGGSYNEQFF. The CDR3 nucleotides are TGTGCCAGCAGCCCTTTGGGACTAGCGGGGGGCTCCTACAATGAGCAGTTCTTC.

This rearrangement joins TRBV28 to TRBJ1-1; D is undetermined. The CDR3 totals 16 residues. Germline CDR1 reads MDHEN; CDR2 reads SYDVKM. V was clipped by 6 bases and J by 1 base, with 18 bases between them. The CDR3 loop reads CASRSYGRRANTEAFF. CDR3 coding DNA: TGTGCCAGCAGATCCTATGGTCGGAGGGCGAACACTGAAGCTTTCTTT.

The rearrangement joins TRBV24-1 to TRBJ2-2, with 7 bases identical to TRBD2. V gave up 5 bases and J gave up 2 bases; unmatched junction bases: 7. Germline-derived CDR1 and CDR2 are KGHDR and SFDVKD. The CDR3 sequence is 16 residues long. Here the CDR3 reads CATSASGGGNTGELFF. The CDR3 DNA is TGTGCCACCAGTGCCTCTGGCGGGGGAAACACCGGGGAGCTGTTTTTT.

The rearrangement links TRBV11-3 to TRBJ1-2; D is unresolved. Germline V lookup: CDR1 SGHNT, CDR2 YENEEA. Trimming removed 0 bases at V and 8 bases at J, with 10 bases between. The CDR3 length is 13 residues. The CDR3 nucleotides are TGTGCCAGCAGCTTAGATGCGGGGTCGGGCTACACCTTC. It translates to CASSLDAGSGYTF.

This sequence joins TRBV5-5 and TRBJ1-2; the D gene is possibly TRBD1 (5 bases). CDR1 is SGHKS and CDR2 is YYEKEE in the germline V gene (reference sequence). The CDR3 length is 13 residues. Trimming removed 4 bases at V and 4 bases at J, with 11 bases between. CDR3 in amino acids: CASSRRGGYGYTF. The CDR3 region has the DNA TGTGCCAGCAGCCGGCGGGGGGGCTATGGCTACACCTTC.

This clone was counted once. This chain uses TRBV27 with TRBJ1-2, with TRBD1 matching 7 bases. Germline V gene lookup returns CDR1 MNHEY and CDR2 SMNVEV (reference sequence). The CDR3 length is 13 residues. Losses at the gene ends were 3 bases for V and 5 bases for J; bases not matched to a gene: 3. CDR3 loop: CASSFGTAYGYTF. The CDR3 coding sequence is TGTGCCAGCAGTTTTGGGACAGCATATGGCTACACCTTC.

The V call is TRBV7-9, the J call TRBJ1-5; TRBD1 matches at 10 bases. CDR1 and CDR2 from the germline V gene are SEHNR and FQNEAQ (reference sequence). V trimming: 5 bases; J trimming: 3 bases; junction bases outside the gene matches: 4. This CDR3 region has 15 residues. CDR3 sequence: CASSPTGGYNQPQHF. As DNA, the CDR3 is TGTGCCAGCAGCCCGACAGGGGGCTACAATCAGCCCCAGCATTTT. The variable domain in full, with the rest retrieved from reference TRBV7-9 and TRBJ1-5, is DTGVSQNPRHKITKRGQNVTFRCDPISEHNRLYWYRQTLGQGPEFLTYFQNEAQLEKSRLLSDRFSAERPKGSFSTLEIQRTEQGDSAMYLCASSPTGGYNQPQHFGDGTRLSIL.

V is TRBV25-1 and J is TRBJ2-2, with 9 bases matching TRBD1. Losses at the gene ends were 2 bases for V and 6 bases for J; bases not matched to a gene: 10. The CDR3 extends over 17 amino acids. CDR1 and CDR2 from the germline V gene are MGHDK and SYGVNS. The CDR3 region is CASSEASGTGFAGELFF. The CDR3 DNA is TGTGCCAGCAGTGAAGCATCCGGGACAGGGTTTGCCGGGGAGCTGTTTTTT.

This clone was recorded a few times. This chain uses TRBV2 with TRBJ2-7, with D perhaps matching TRBD1 (5 bases). The CDR3 is made up of 13 amino acids. Germline CDR1 SNHLY, CDR2 FYNNEI. V lost 8 bases to trimming and J lost 0 bases, with 11 bases between them. CDR3 bases: TGTGCCAGCCATCGAGACAGCTCCTACGAGCAGTACTTC. It specifies CASHRDSSYEQYF.

The table lists this clone with a count of one. The chain combines TRBV5-4 with TRBJ1-4, with 8 bases lining up with TRBD1. Germline CDR1 SGHNT, CDR2 YYREEE (reference sequence). With V trimmed by 4 bases and J by 8 bases, 7 bases remained unmatched. CDR3 length equals 14 residues. CDR3 amino acids: CASSQQGAREKLFF. The CDR3 nucleotides read TGTGCCAGCAGCCAGCAGGGGGCGAGGGAAAAACTGTTTTTT.

In DNA form, the CDR3 reads TGTGCCAGTAGTATAGATCCAGTCTCGTCCTACGAGCAGTACTTC. It specifies CASSIDPVSSYEQYF. The genes are TRBV19 and TRBJ2-7; no clear D. The CDR3 length is 15 residues. Between the trimmed V and J ends, which lost 0 bases and 1 base, there was a span of 10 bases. CDR1 is LNHDA and CDR2 is SQIVND in the germline V gene (reference sequence).